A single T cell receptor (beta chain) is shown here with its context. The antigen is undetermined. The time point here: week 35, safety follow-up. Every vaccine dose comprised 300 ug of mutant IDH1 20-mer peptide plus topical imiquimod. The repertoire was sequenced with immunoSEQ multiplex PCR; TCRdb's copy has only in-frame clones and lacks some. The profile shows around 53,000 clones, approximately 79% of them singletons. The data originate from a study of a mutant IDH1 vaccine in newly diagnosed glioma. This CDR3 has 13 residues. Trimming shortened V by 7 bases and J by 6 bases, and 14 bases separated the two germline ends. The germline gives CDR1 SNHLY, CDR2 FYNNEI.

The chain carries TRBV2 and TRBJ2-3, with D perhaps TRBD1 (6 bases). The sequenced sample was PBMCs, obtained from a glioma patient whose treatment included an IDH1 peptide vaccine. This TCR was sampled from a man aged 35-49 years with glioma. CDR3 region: CASNRDTEDTQYF. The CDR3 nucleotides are TGTGCCAGCAACCGGGACACAGAGGATACGCAGTATTTT.